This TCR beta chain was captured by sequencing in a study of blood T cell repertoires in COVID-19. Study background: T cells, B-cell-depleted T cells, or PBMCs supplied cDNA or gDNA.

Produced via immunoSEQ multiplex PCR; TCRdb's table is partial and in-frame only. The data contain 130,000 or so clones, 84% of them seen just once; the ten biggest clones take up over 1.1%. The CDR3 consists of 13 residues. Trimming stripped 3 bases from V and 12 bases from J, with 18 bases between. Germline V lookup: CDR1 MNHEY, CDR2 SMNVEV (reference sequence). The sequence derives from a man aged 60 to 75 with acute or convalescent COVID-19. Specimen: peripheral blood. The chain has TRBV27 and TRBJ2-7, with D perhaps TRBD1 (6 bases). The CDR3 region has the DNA TGTGCCAGCAGTTTTCGTGAAAGGGGACAACTGTACTTC. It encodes CASSFRERGQLYF.